Listed here is a single T cell receptor beta chain. V dropped 4 bases and J dropped 2; count of bases not matched to a gene: 4. Germline V gene lookup returns CDR1 SGHRS and CDR2 YFSETQ. This CDR3 is 14 amino acids long. The record originates from a study of preoperative IRX-2 immunotherapy in early breast cancer. Profiling relied on immunoSEQ multiplex PCR, and the TCRdb table lists in-frame clones only, not all of them. The data contain roughly 99,000 clones, roughly 85% of them singletons. As for treatment: preoperative locoregional IRX-2 cytokine immunotherapy. Patients received preoperative, locoregional IRX-2 cytokine immunotherapy in a phase Ib study.

V usage is TRBV5-1 and J usage is TRBJ2-7; TRBD1 aligns across 9 bases. The receptor's source is a human donor with breast cancer. The source was tumor tissue, collected after IRX-2 immunotherapy. CDR3 sequence (DNA): TGCGCCAGCAGCACTCGGACAGGGGCCTACGAGCAGTACTTC. Its translation: CASSTRTGAYEQYF. The full variable domain, rest sourced from reference TRBV5-1 and TRBJ2-7, is KAGVTQTPRYLIKTRGQQVTLSCSPISGHRSVSWYQQTPGQGLQFLFEYFSETQRNKGNFPGRFSGRQFSNSRSEMNVSTLELGDSALYLCASSTRTGAYEQYFGPGTRLTVT.